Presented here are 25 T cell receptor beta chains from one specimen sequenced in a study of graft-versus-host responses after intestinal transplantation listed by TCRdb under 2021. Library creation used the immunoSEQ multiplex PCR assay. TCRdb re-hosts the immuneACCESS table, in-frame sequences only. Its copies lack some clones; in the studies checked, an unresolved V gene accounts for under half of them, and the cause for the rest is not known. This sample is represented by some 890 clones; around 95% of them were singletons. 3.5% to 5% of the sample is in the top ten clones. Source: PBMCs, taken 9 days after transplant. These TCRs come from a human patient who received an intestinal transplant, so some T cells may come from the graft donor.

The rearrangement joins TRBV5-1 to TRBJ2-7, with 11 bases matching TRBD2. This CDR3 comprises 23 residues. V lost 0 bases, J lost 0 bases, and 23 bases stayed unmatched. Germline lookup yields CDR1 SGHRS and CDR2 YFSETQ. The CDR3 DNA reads TGCGCCAGCAGCTTGGTGCATACTAGCGGGAGTTCACGGGGGGTATCGTGCTCCTACGAGCAGTACTTC. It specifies CASSLVHTSGSSRGVSCSYEQYF.

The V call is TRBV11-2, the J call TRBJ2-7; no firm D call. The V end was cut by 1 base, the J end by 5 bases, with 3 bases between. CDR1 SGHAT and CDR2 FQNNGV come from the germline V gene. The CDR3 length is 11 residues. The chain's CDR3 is CASSLGHEQYF. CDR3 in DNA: TGTGCCAGCAGCTTAGGACACGAGCAGTACTTC.

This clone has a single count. CDR3 sequence (DNA): TGTGCCAGCAGTGAATCTGGAGCAGACGATCAGCCCCAGCATTTT. It encodes CASSESGADDQPQHF. The J gene is TRBJ1-5, the V gene TRBV2; D remains ambiguous. The CDR3 spans 15 residues. Looked up from germline, CDR1 is SNHLY and CDR2 is FYNNEI. Deletions cut 2 bases from V and 5 bases from J, with 13 bases between.

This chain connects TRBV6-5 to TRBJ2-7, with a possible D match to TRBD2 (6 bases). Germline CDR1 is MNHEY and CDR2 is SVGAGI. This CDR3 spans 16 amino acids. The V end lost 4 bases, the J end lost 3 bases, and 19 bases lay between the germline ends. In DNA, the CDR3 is TGTGCCAGCAGTTTACGAGGGGCACCGGGGGACTACGAGCAGTACTTC. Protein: CASSLRGAPGDYEQYF.

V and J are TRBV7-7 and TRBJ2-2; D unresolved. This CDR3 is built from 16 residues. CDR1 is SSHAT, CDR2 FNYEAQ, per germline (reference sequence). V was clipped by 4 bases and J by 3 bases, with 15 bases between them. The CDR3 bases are TGTGCCAGCAGCTCCAGGCGAGTTTGGGACACCGGGGAGCTGTTTTTT. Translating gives CASSSRRVWDTGELFF.

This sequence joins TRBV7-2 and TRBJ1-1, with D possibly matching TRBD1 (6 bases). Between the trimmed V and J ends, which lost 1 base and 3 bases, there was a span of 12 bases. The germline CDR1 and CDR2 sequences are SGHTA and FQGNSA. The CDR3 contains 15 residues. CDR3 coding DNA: TGTGCCAGCAGCTTAGGGGTTGGGGGCTACACTGAAGCTTTCTTT. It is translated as CASSLGVGGYTEAFF.

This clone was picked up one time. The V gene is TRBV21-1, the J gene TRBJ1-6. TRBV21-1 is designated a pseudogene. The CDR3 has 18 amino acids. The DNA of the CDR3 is TGTGCCAGCAGGGGAATGGTAGCTACACATACTCATAATTCACCCCTCCACTTT. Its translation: CASRGMVATHTHNSPLHF.

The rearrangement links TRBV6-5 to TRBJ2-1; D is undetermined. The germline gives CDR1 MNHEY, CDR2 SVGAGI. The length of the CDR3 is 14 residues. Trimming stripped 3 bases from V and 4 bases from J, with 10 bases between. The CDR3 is CASSYRAIYNEQFF. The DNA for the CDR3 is TGTGCCAGCAGTTATAGAGCAATTTACAATGAGCAGTTCTTC.

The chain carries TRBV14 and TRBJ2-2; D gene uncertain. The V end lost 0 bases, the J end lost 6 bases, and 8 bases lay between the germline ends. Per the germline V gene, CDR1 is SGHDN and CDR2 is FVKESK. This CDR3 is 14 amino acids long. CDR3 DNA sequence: TGTGCCAGCAGCCAAGACAGGCCGGCCGGGGAGCTGTTTTTT. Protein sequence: CASSQDRPAGELFF.

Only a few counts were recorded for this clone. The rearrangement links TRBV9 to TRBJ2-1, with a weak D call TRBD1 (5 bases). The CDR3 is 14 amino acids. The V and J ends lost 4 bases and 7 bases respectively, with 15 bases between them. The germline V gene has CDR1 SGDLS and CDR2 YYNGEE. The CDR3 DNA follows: TGTGCCAGCAGCCTCCTTCAGGGTGGGAATGAGCAGTTCTTC. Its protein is CASSLLQGGNEQFF.

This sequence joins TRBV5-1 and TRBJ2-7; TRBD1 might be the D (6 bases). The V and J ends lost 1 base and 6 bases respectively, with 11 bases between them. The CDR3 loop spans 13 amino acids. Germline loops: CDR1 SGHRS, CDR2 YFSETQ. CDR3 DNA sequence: TGCGCCAGCAGCTTGTACGGGGACATCGAGCAGTACTTC. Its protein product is CASSLYGDIEQYF.

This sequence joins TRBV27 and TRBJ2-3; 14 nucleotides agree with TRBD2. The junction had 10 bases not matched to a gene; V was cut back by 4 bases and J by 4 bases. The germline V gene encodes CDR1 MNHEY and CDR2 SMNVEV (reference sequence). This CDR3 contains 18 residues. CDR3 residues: CASSSPGLAGVGADTQYF. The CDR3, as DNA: TGTGCCAGCAGTTCACCGGGACTAGCGGGAGTTGGTGCAGATACGCAGTATTTT.

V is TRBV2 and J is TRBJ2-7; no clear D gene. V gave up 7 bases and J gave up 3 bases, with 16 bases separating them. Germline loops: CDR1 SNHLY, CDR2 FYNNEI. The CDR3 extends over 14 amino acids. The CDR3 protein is CASMKLTQGYEQYF. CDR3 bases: TGTGCCAGCATGAAGTTGACGCAAGGCTACGAGCAGTACTTC.

The CDR3 here is CASSQSPSGGSYNEQFF. CDR3 DNA sequence: TGTGCCAGCAGCCAAAGCCCTAGCGGGGGGTCCTACAATGAGCAGTTCTTC. The chain combines TRBV7-6 with TRBJ2-1; TRBD2 matches at 11 bases. The CDR3 spans 17 residues. J gave up 1 base and V 5 bases, and 7 bases lay outside the gene matches. Germline lookup yields CDR1 SGHVS and CDR2 FNYEAQ. Full variable domain (rest looked up from reference TRBV7-6 and TRBJ2-1): GAGVSQSPRYKVTKRGQDVALRCDPISGHVSLYWYRQALGQGPEFLTYFNYEAQQDKSGLPNDRFSAERPEGSISTLTIQRTEQRDSAMYRCASSQSPSGGSYNEQFFGPGTRLTVL.

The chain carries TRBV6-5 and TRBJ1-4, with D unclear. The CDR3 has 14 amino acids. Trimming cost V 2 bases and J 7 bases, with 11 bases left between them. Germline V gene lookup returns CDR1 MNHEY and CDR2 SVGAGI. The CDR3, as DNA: TGTGCCAGCAGTTACGGTTTGGGGAGTGAAAAACTGTTTTTT. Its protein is CASSYGLGSEKLFF.

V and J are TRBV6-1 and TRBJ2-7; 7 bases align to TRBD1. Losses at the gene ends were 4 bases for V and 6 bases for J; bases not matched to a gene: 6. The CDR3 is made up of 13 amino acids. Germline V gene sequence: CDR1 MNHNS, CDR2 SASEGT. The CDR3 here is CASSGPTGFEQYF. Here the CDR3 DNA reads TGTGCCAGCAGTGGCCCGACAGGGTTCGAGCAGTACTTC.

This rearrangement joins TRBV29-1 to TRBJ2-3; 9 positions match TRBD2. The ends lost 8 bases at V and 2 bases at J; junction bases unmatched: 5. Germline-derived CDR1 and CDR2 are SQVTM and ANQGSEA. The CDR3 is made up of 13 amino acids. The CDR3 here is CSFCGGDTDTQYF. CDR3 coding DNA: TGCAGCTTCTGCGGGGGGGACACAGATACGCAGTATTTT.

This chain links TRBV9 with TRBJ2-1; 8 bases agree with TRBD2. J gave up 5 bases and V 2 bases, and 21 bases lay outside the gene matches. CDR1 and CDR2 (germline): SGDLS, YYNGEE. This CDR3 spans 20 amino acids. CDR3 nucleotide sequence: TGTGCCAGCAGCGTTAAAGGCGGGAGGCCCTCATATTGGCCTCACAATGAGCAGTTCTTC. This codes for CASSVKGGRPSYWPHNEQFF.

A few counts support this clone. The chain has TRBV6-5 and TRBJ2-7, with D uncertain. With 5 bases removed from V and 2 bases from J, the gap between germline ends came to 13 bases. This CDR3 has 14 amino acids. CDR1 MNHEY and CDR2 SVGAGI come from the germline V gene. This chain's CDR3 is CASSPDGETYEQYF. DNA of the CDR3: TGTGCCAGCAGTCCTGACGGTGAAACCTACGAGCAGTACTTC.

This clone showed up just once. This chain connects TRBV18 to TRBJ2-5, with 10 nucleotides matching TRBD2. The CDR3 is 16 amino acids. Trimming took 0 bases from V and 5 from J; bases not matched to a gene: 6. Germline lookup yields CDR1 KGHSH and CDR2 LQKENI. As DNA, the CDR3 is TGTGCCAGCTCACCACCGTCACTAGCGGGGAGGGAGACCCAGTACTTC. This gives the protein CASSPPSLAGRETQYF.

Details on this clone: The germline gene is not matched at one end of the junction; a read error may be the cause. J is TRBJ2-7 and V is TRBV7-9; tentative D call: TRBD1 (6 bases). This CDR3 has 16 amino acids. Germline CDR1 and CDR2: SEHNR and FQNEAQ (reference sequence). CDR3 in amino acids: CASSPKQGPALYKQYF. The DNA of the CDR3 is TGTGCCAGCAGCCCAAAACAGGGCCCTGCTCTCTACAAGCAGTACTTC.

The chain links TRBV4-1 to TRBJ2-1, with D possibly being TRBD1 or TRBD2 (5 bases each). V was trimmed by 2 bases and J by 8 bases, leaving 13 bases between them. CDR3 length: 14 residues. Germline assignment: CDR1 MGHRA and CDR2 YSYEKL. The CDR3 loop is CASSQPILGDEQFF. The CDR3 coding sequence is TGCGCCAGCAGCCAACCAATCTTGGGGGATGAGCAGTTCTTC.

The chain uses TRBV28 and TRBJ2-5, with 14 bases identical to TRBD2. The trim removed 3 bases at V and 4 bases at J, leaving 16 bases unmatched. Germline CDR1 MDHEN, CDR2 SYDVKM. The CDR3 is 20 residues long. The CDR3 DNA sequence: TGTGCCAGCAGTTTTCCGAAGGGACTAGCGGGAGTCGTGCCGGGAGAGACCCAGTACTTC. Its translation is CASSFPKGLAGVVPGETQYF.

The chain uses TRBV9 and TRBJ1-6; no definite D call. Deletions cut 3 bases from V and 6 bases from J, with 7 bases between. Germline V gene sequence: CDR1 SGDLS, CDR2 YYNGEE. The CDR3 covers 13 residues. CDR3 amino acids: CASSEWANSPLHF. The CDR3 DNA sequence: TGTGCCAGCAGCGAGTGGGCTAATTCACCCCTCCACTTT.

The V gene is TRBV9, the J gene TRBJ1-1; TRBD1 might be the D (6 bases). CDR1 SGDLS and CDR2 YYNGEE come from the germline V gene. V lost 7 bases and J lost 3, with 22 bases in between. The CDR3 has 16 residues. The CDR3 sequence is CASSPQWGARDTEAFF. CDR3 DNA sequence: TGTGCCAGCTCCCCTCAGTGGGGGGCCAGGGACACTGAAGCTTTCTTT.